This T cell receptor beta chain derives from a study of tumor-infiltrating lymphocytes in primary liver carcinoma (dated by TCRdb to 2015 to 2018). Background on the whole study: Of the five patients, three men and two women aged 30 to 69 years, four had hepatocellular carcinoma and one had combined HCC and intrahepatic cholangiocarcinoma. The five patients had tumors staged T1-T3 N0M0, with maximum diameters ranging from about 4.2 to 11 cm. Roughly 3.65 to 7.13 million productive TCRbeta reads were obtained per sample, and no significant difference in read depth was found between tissue types. For each liver tumor, the study sampled five regions along with adjacent normal tissue and blood, and applied TCRbeta repertoire sequencing, expression microarrays and whole-exome sequencing. A total of some 35 specimens from 5 patients underwent TCRbeta repertoire sequencing, comprising 25 tumor regions, 5 adjacent noncancerous liver tissues and 5 peripheral blood samples. To link TCRbeta repertoire diversity to the local molecular phenotype, the 20 to 30 tumor region samples were profiled with Agilent mRNA microarrays. Reproducibility between technical replicate repertoires was high, with correlation coefficients above 0.95 and mean shared-clone rates roughly 0.87.

CDR1 MNHNS and CDR2 SASEGT are derived from the germline V gene. From its cysteine to its phenylalanine, the CDR3 spans 17 amino acids. The retained sequence is limited to the CDR3, 51 bases, with the frame set at the first base. Using a constant-region primer and ProtoScript II reverse transcriptase, TCRbeta-specific cDNA was reverse-transcribed from about 460 ng total RNA. The TCRbeta libraries were prepared through three rounds of nested multiplex PCR following a slightly modified ARM-PCR procedure. The first two PCR rounds used multiplex TRBV1-TRBV30 forward primers with a Cbeta reverse primer, each for roughly 10 cycles. A final 25-cycle PCR with Deep VentR polymerase added sample barcodes and Illumina adapters. Before sequencing, amplicons between 200 and 500 bp were purified from gel using a QIAquick gel extraction kit. The TCRbeta amplicons were sequenced with 250-bp paired-end reads on an Illumina HiSeq 2500. The authors' pipeline ran thus. Quality trimming of reads was performed with Trimmomatic v0.33, and paired reads were merged with FLASH v1.2.11 so that full CDR3 sequences could be recovered. V, D and J germline segments were assigned to the rearranged TCRbeta sequences using MiGEC v1.2.1b. Clonotype statistics and Shannon-Wiener diversity indices were computed with VDJtools v1.0.0. Except for diversity analysis, only each sample's 250 most abundant clonotypes were used in subsequent analyses to reduce sampling bias. TCRdb handled the public reads itself, with Q25 trimming in fastp and clone calling in MiXCR, and kept productive beta chains. Each record represents a unique CDR3 protein, reported with the most common genes and DNA among its rows. Here the V and J calls rest on TCRdb's processing, not on the authors' analysis. The sample profile shows more than 50,000 distinct CDR3 sequences; over 70% of them were found once. About 26% of the sample is taken by the ten largest.

Total RNA and DNA were co-extracted without cell sorting from around 20-30 mg of bulk tissue using the AllPrep DNA/RNA mini kit. Surgical resection was performed in China between late 2015 and early 2016 on about 5 patients with histopathologically diagnosed primary liver carcinoma. Patients had chronic HBV infection and were treatment-naive at sampling. Five spatially separated regions were sampled from each tumor: the superior, inferior, left-lateral and right-lateral poles, plus the tumor centre. Histology showed that every tumor sample contained more than 90% viable tumor cells. Each fresh piece of tumor and adjacent tissue was cut in two, with one half stored in RNAlater at -80 degrees C and the other half sent for histology. As to this clonotype: The antigen this receptor binds is unknown. At one boundary the junction diverges from the germline segment, which might be a read error.

Findings and caveats that apply to the study as a whole: Only the TCR beta chain was sequenced, which likely underestimates true repertoire diversity because unpaired alpha chains were not captured. The top 250 clones accounted for a significantly greater share of the repertoire in tumors than in blood (p = 0.039). Consistent with antigen-driven expansion, pairs of tumor regions showed higher repertoire overlap (mean around 36%) than either tumor-adjacent pairs (about 17%) or tumor-blood pairs (around 15%). Only 4 or 5 patients were included in the study, and the authors note that the findings should be validated in a larger study. Just about 7-25% of top clones turned up in all five regions of a tumor, which suggests spatial heterogeneity among tumor-infiltrating T cells. Since the samples were bulk and unsorted, there was no way to compare CD4+ and CD8+ T cell repertoires.

Sequencing input: liver tumor tissue from sampling region 2. The cell subset or site label here, explained by the study, means: tumor region T2, inferior pole. The rearranged chain carries TRBV6-1 and TRBJ2-3, with the D gene not clear enough to name. The sequence was obtained from a man aged 40-49 years with primary liver carcinoma and hepatitis B virus infection. For the CDR3, the sequence is CVSSPPAAYSFTDTQYF. The DNA is TGTGTCAGCAGCCCCCCGGCTGCCTACTCCTTCACAGATACGCAGTATTTT.